These 7 T cell receptor beta chains were all obtained from the same sample, sequenced in a study of spatial heterogeneity in lung cancer. TCRdb called the 5' RACE reads again in MiXCR, with one record for every CDR3 protein. The sample yields around 19,000 distinct CDR3 sequences, under 20% seen once. Time point here: sample taken at primary tumor resection. Sequencing was performed on whole RNA extracted from tumor and nontumor lung tissue, or from frozen PBMC, and the material was left unsorted. The source material was PBMCs, sampled at surgery. All receptors come from a male donor with early-stage non-small cell lung cancer.

This clonotype is termed medium-sized (0.01 to 0.1%). The chain uses TRBV14 and TRBJ1-6; D remains unclear. This CDR3 spans 13 amino acids. Germline V lookup: CDR1 SGHDN, CDR2 FVKESK. V was trimmed by 4 bases and J by 7 bases, leaving 8 bases between them. CDR3 residues: CASSPSINSPLHF. In DNA form, the CDR3 reads TGTGCCAGCAGCCCCTCTATAAATTCACCCCTCCACTTT.

Only a few counts were recorded for this clonotype. This chain links TRBV27 with TRBJ1-1; D might be TRBD1 (5 bases). V lost 4 bases and J lost 5, with 11 bases in between. Germline assignment: CDR1 MNHEY and CDR2 SMNVEV (reference sequence). This CDR3 contains 13 residues. The CDR3 here is CASSSGLGTEAFF. The DNA of the CDR3 is TGTGCCAGCAGTTCAGGGCTTGGTACTGAAGCTTTCTTT.

This clonotype appeared a few times. The chain combines TRBV30 with TRBJ1-1; D may be TRBD1 (5 bases). Looked up from germline, CDR1 is GTSNPN and CDR2 is SVGIG (reference sequence). The CDR3 length is 12 residues. V lost 5 bases, J lost 11 bases, and 18 bases lay in between. The CDR3 reads CAWALGRGEAFF. The CDR3 DNA reads TGTGCCTGGGCCCTCGGGAGGGGCGAGGCTTTCTTT.

This clonotype showed up many times. This chain uses TRBV12-5 with TRBJ2-7, with TRBD2 matching over 13 bases. J was trimmed by 0 bases and V by 1 base; bases with no gene match: 3. This CDR3 has 17 residues. Germline CDR1 and CDR2: LGHNT and FRNRAP. CDR3 nucleotide sequence: TGTGCTAGTGGTTTGGGGACTAGCGGGGGTTCCTCCTACGAGCAGTACTTC. The encoded protein is CASGLGTSGGSSYEQYF.

This chain uses TRBV24-1 with TRBJ2-2, with D unresolved. V gave up 1 base and J gave up 6 bases, with 2 bases separating them. This CDR3 has 12 residues. The germline V gene encodes CDR1 KGHDR and CDR2 SFDVKD. The CDR3 sequence: CATSDFPGELFF. The CDR3 DNA reads as TGTGCCACCAGTGATTTCCCCGGGGAGCTGTTTTTT.

This clonotype was detected a few times. V is TRBV10-3 and J is TRBJ1-3, with D unresolved. The CDR3 spans 12 residues. Germline V CDR1 and CDR2: ENHRY, SYGVKD. Deletions cut 2 bases from V and 7 bases from J, with 6 bases between. CDR3 amino acids: CAISEPQNTIYF. CDR3 bases: TGTGCCATCAGTGAGCCCCAGAACACCATATATTTT.

This clonotype was found many times. CDR3 loop: CASSESRGLSHNEQFF. The CDR3 nucleotides are TGTGCCAGCAGTGAATCAAGGGGGCTGTCGCACAATGAGCAGTTCTTC. V is TRBV2 and J is TRBJ2-1; 7 bases map to TRBD1. The germline gives CDR1 SNHLY, CDR2 FYNNEI. This CDR3 has 16 amino acids. The J segment lost 5 bases and the V segment lost 2 bases, leaving 9 bases of the junction unmatched.